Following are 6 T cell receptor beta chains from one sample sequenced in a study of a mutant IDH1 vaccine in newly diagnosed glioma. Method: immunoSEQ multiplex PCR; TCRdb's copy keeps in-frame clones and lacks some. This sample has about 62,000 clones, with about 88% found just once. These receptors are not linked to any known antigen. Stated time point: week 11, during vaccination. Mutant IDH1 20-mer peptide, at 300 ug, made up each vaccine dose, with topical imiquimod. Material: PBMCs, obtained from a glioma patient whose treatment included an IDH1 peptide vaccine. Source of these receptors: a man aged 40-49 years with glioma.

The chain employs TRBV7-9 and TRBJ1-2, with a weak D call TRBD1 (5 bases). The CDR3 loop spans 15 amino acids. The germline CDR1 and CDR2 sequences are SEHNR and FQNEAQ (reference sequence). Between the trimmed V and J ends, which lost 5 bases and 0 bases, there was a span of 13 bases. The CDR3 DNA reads TGTGCCAGCAGCACCGACAGACTAACTAACTATGGCTACACCTTC. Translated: CASSTDRLTNYGYTF. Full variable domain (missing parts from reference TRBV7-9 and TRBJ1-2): DTGVSQNPRHKITKRGQNVTFRCDPISEHNRLYWYRQTLGQGPEFLTYFQNEAQLEKSRLLSDRFSAERPKGSFSTLEIQRTEQGDSAMYLCASSTDRLTNYGYTFGSGTRLTVV.

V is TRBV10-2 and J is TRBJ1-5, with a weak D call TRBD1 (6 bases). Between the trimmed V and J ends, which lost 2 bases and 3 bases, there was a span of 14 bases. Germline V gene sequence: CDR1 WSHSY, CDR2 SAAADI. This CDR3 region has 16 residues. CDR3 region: CASSERGGASNQPQHF. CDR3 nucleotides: TGCGCCAGCAGTGAGCGTGGGGGGGCCTCCAATCAGCCCCAGCATTTT.

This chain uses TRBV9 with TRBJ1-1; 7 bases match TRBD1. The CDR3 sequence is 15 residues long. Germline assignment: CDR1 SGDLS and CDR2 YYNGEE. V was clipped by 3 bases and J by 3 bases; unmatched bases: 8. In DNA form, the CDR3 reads TGTGCCAGCAGCGGGTGGACAGGAGAGGACACTGAAGCTTTCTTT. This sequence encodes CASSGWTGEDTEAFF.

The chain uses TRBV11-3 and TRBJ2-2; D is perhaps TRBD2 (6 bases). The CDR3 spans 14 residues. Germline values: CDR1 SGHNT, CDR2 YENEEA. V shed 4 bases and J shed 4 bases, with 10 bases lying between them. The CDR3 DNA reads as TGTGCCAGCAGCTCCTGGGACTCCACCGGGGAGCTGTTTTTT. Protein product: CASSSWDSTGELFF.

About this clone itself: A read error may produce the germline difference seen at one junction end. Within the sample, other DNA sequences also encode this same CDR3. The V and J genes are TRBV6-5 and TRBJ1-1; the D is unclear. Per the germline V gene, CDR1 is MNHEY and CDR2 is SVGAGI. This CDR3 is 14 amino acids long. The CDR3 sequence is CASSLRTTGAEAFF. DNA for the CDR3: TGTGCTAGCAGTCTCCGTACAACGGGTGCTGAAGCTTTCTTT.

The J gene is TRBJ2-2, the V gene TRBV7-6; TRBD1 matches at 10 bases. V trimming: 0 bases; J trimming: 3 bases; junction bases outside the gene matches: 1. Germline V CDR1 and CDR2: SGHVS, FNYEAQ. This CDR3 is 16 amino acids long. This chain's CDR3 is CASSLAGTGDTGELFF. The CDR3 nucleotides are TGTGCCAGCAGCTTAGCCGGGACAGGGGACACCGGGGAGCTGTTTTTT.